The sequence of this TCR beta chain was determined in a study of T cells after yellow fever vaccination. Study-wide results and limits: The secondary response was weaker, and its peak arrived faster, on day 5 versus 15.

Via MiXCR, TCRdb re-called the 5' RACE reads, giving one row per CDR3 protein. The data contain about 49,000 distinct CDR3 sequences, roughly 7.3% of them singletons. CDR1 is MNHEY, CDR2 SVGAGI, per germline. Trimming took 5 bases from V and 1 from J; bases not matched to a gene: 5. The CDR3 sequence is 15 residues long. This clonotype was counted ten times or more. Its antigen remains unidentified. The rearrangement uses TRBV6-5 and TRBJ2-7; 10 nucleotides align to TRBD2. The starting material was CD8+ T cells sorted from PBMCs, obtained around 14 days after the first yellow fever vaccination. This clonotype originated in a young man who received the YFV17D yellow fever vaccine. This CDR3 reads CASSPSGGGSYEQYV. Here the CDR3 DNA reads TGTGCCAGCAGTCCTAGCGGGGGTGGTTCCTACGAGCAGTACGTC.